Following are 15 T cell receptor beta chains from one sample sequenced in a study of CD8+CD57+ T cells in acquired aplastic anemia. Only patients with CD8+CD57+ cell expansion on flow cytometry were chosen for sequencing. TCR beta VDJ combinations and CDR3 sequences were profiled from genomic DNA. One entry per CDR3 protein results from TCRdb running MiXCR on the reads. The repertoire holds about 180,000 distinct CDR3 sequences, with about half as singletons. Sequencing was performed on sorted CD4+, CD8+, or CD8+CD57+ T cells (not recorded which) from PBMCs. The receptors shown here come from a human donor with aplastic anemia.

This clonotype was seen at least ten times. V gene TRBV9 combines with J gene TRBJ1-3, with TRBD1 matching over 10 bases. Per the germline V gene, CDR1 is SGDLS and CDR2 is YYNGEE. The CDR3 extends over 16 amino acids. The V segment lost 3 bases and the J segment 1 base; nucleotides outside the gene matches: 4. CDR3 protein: CASSGQGASSGNTIYF. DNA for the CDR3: TGTGCCAGCAGCGGACAGGGGGCCTCATCTGGAAACACCATATATTTT.

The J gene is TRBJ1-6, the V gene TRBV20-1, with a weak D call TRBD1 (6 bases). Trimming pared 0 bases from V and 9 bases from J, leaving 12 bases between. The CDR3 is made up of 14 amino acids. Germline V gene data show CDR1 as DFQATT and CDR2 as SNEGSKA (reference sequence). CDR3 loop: CSARDVQGSSPLHF. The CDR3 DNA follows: TGCAGTGCTAGAGATGTGCAGGGGAGTTCACCCCTCCACTTT.

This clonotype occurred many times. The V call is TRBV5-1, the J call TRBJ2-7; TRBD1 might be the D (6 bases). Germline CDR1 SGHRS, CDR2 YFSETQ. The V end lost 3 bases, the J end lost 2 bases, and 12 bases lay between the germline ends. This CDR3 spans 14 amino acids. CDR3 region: CASSSRTDTYEQYF. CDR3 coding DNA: TGCGCCAGCAGCTCAAGGACAGATACCTACGAGCAGTACTTC.

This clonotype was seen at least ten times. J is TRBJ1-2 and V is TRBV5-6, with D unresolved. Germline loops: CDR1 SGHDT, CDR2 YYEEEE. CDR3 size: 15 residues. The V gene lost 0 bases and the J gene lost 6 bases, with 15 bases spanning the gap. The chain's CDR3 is CASSLGHDRGHGYTF. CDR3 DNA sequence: TGTGCCAGCAGCTTGGGACACGACCGAGGACATGGCTACACCTTC. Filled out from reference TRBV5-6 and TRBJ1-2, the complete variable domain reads DAGVTQSPTHLIKTRGQQVTLRCSPKSGHDTVSWYQQALGQGPQFIFQYYEEEERQRGNFPDRFSGHQFPNYSSELNVNALLLGDSALYLCASSLGHDRGHGYTFGSGTRLTVV.

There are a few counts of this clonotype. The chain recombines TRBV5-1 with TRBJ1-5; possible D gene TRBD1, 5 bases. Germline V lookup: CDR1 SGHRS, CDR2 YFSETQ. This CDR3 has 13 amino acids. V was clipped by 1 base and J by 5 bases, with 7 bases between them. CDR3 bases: TGCGCCAGCAGCTTGTCGGGGGATCAGCCCCAGCATTTT. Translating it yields CASSLSGDQPQHF. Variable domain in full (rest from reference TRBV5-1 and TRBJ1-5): KAGVTQTPRYLIKTRGQQVTLSCSPISGHRSVSWYQQTPGQGLQFLFEYFSETQRNKGNFPGRFSGRQFSNSRSEMNVSTLELGDSALYLCASSLSGDQPQHFGDGTRLSIL.

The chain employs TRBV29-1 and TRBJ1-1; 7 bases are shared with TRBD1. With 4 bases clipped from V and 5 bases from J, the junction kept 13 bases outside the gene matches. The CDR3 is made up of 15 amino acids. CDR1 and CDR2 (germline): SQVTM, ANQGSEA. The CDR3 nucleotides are TGCAGCGTTGTAGGCGCAGACAGGGCAATAACTGAAGCTTTCTTT. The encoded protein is CSVVGADRAITEAFF.

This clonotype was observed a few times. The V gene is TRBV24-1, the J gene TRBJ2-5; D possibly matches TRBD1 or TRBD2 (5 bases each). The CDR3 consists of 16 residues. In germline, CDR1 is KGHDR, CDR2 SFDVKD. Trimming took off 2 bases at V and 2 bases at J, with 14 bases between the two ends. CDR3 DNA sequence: TGTGCCACCAGTGATTCCCAGCCTGGGACGCAAGAGACCCAGTACTTC. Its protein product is CATSDSQPGTQETQYF.

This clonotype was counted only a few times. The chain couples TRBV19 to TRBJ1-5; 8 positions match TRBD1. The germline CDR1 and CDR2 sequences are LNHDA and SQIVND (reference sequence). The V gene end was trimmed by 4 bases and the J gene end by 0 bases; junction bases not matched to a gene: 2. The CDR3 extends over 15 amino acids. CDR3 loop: CASSKGTGSNQPQHF. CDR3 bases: TGTGCCAGTAGTAAAGGGACAGGTAGCAATCAGCCCCAGCATTTT.

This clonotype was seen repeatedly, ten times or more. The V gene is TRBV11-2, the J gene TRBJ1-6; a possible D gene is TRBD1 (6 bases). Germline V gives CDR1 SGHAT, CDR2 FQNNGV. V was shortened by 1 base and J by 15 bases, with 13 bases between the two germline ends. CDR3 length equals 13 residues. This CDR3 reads CASSLAAGGLLHF. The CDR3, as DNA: TGTGCCAGCAGCTTAGCCGCCGGGGGGCTCCTCCACTTT.

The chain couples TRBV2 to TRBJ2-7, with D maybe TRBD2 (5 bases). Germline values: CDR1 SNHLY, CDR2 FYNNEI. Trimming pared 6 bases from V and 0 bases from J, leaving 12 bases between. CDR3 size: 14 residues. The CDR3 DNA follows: TGTGCCAGCAGGGCCAGAGGGCACTCCTACGAGCAGTACTTC. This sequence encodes CASRARGHSYEQYF.

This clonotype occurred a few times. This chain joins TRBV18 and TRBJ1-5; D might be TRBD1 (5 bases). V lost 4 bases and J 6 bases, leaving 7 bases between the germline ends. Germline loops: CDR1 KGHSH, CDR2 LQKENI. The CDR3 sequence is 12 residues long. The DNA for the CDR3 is TGTGCCAGCTCACAGGGGAGTCAGCCCCAGCATTTT. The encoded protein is CASSQGSQPQHF.

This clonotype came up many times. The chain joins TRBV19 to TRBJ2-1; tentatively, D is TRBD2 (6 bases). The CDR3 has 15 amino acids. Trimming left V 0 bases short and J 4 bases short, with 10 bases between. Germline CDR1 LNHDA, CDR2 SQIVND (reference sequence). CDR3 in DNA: TGTGCCAGTAGTATAGAGGCGGGGAGTTACAATGAGCAGTTCTTC. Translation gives CASSIEAGSYNEQFF.

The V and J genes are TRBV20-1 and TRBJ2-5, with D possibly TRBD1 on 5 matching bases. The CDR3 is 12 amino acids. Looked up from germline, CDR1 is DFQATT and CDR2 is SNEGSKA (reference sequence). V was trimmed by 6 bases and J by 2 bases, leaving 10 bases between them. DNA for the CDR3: TGCAGTGCCTCGACAGCTCAAGAGACCCAGTACTTC. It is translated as CSASTAQETQYF.

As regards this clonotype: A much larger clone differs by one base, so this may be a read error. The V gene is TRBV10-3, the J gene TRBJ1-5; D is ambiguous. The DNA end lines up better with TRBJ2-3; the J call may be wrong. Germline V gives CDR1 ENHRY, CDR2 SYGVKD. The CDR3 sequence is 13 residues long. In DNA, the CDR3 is TGTGCCAGCCGCCTTCGTGGCAATCAGCCCCAGTATTTT. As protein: CASRLRGNQPQYF.

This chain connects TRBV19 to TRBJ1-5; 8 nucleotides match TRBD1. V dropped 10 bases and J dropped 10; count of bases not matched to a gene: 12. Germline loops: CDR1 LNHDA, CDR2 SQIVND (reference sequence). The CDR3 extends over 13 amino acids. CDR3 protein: CATLGQANSPQHF. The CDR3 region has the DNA TGTGCCACTCTGGGACAGGCTAATTCACCCCAGCATTTT.